The 19 T cell receptor beta chains reported below all come from one sample, sequenced in a study of cytomegalovirus exposure and HLA in healthy donors. 13 Jbeta primers and 60 Vbeta primers were used for the PCR. Clones were sequenced by immunoSEQ multiplex PCR, and TCRdb holds only the in-frame ones, with some missing. Found here are roughly 150,000 clones, around 72% of them singletons; the top ten hold around 1.5%. The sample was PBMCs. These receptors were collected from a man between 18 and 29 years old in good health and CMV-seronegative.

V usage is TRBV28 and J usage is TRBJ1-4, with TRBD1 matching over 8 bases. CDR1 and CDR2 (germline): MDHEN, SYDVKM. This CDR3 region has 17 residues. Trimming at V came to 3 bases and at J to 1 base, leaving 7 bases not matched to a gene. The CDR3 region has the DNA TGTGCCAGCAGTTTTCCCCGCAGGGGGCGAACTAATGAAAAACTGTTTTTT. Protein product: CASSFPRRGRTNEKLFF.

This clone was picked up one time. The CDR3 is CASSVESYQPQHF. The CDR3, as DNA: TGTGCCAGCAGCGTAGAGAGTTATCAGCCCCAGCATTTT. This chain uses TRBV9 with TRBJ1-5; D not certain. Trimming cost V 0 bases and J 5 bases, with 6 bases left between them. This CDR3 has 13 amino acids. Looked up from germline, CDR1 is SGDLS and CDR2 is YYNGEE.

The J gene is TRBJ1-2, the V gene TRBV7-8; unclear D gene. This CDR3 is 14 amino acids long. Germline loops: CDR1 SGHVS, CDR2 FQNEAQ. V lost 7 bases and J lost 8, with 20 bases in between. CDR3 nucleotides: TGTGCCAGCACCATCTACTACGGTAGCGAGGGCTACACCTTC. This sequence encodes CASTIYYGSEGYTF.

V and J are TRBV5-4 and TRBJ2-7; 10 bases line up with TRBD1. Per the germline V gene, CDR1 is SGHNT and CDR2 is YYREEE (reference sequence). This CDR3 is built from 15 residues. Trimming removed 3 bases from V and 5 bases from J; junction bases left unmatched: 8. CDR3 bases: TGTGCCAGCAGCTCCCCCTACGGGACAGGGGACGAGCAGTACTTC. As protein: CASSSPYGTGDEQYF.

The rearrangement joins TRBV18 to TRBJ2-5; possible D gene TRBD1, 6 bases. The CDR3 covers 12 residues. Germline V gene sequence: CDR1 KGHSH, CDR2 LQKENI. V gave up 5 bases and J gave up 3 bases, with 7 bases separating them. CDR3 residues: CASSNREETQYF. Here the CDR3 DNA reads TGTGCCAGCTCAAACAGGGAAGAGACCCAGTACTTC.

This rearrangement joins TRBV4-3 to TRBJ2-3, with 9 bases that match TRBD2. Germline assignment: CDR1 LGHNA and CDR2 YSLEER. CDR3 length: 16 residues. With V trimmed by 4 bases and J by 6 bases, 11 bases remained unmatched. The CDR3 nucleotides read TGCGCCAGCAGCCTTTTTACCGGGACTAGCAGGGATACGCAGTATTTT. Protein: CASSLFTGTSRDTQYF.

A single count supports this clone. J is TRBJ2-7 and V is TRBV7-8; 8 positions match TRBD1. The CDR3 length is 16 residues. The ends lost 1 base at V and 7 bases at J; junction bases unmatched: 12. The V gene's germline CDR1 is SGHVS and CDR2 FQNEAQ. CDR3 in amino acids: CASSLVGRQGRGEQYF. The CDR3 DNA is TGTGCCAGCAGCTTAGTTGGGAGACAGGGGCGCGGAGAGCAGTACTTC.

The chain joins TRBV5-4 to TRBJ2-7, with D tentatively TRBD2 (5 bases). The germline V and J ends were trimmed by 0 bases and 4 bases, with 8 bases remaining between them. This CDR3 contains 13 residues. Germline V gene data show CDR1 as SGHNT and CDR2 as YYREEE (reference sequence). The CDR3 sequence is CASSLAGEYEQYF. CDR3 DNA: TGTGCCAGCAGCTTGGCCGGGGAGTACGAGCAGTACTTC.

The chain employs TRBV7-8 and TRBJ2-7; 7 nucleotides match TRBD1. The V and J ends lost 4 bases and 0 bases, in that order; junction bases with no gene match: 6. Per the germline V gene, CDR1 is SGHVS and CDR2 is FQNEAQ. This CDR3 region has 15 residues. The CDR3 spells CASSSPGTDSYEQYF. CDR3 in DNA: TGTGCCAGCAGCTCCCCCGGGACAGACTCCTACGAGCAGTACTTC.

This sequence joins TRBV9 and TRBJ2-7; tentatively, D is TRBD2 (6 bases). Trimming took off 0 bases at V and 4 bases at J, with 14 bases between the two ends. CDR1 is SGDLS and CDR2 is YYNGEE in the germline V gene. The CDR3 is 15 residues long. CDR3 nucleotides: TGTGCCAGCAGCGTAGGGGGGGAGCTTTCGTACGAGCAGTACTTC. Residues: CASSVGGELSYEQYF.

The chain uses TRBV7-9 and TRBJ1-1; the D gene is possibly TRBD1 (5 bases). The CDR3 runs to 13 residues. Trimming removed 6 bases at V and 5 bases at J, with 13 bases between. The germline gives CDR1 SEHNR, CDR2 FQNEAQ (reference sequence). CDR3 protein: CASRGLPGTEAFF. The CDR3 bases are TGTGCCAGCAGGGGACTCCCAGGGACTGAAGCTTTCTTT.

In its sample, this clone was seen a few times. This chain links TRBV7-6 with TRBJ2-5; TRBD2 might be the D (6 bases). Germline V gene lookup returns CDR1 SGHVS and CDR2 FNYEAQ. Trimming pared 5 bases from V and 4 bases from J, leaving 20 bases between. CDR3 size: 16 residues. The CDR3 spells CASSPYPGRGGETQYF. CDR3 in DNA: TGTGCCAGCAGCCCCTACCCAGGGCGGGGAGGAGAGACCCAGTACTTC. Based on the CDR3 plus reference TRBV7-6 and TRBJ2-5, the full variable domain is GAGVSQSPRYKVTKRGQDVALRCDPISGHVSLYWYRQALGQGPEFLTYFNYEAQQDKSGLPNDRFSAERPEGSISTLTIQRTEQRDSAMYRCASSPYPGRGGETQYFGPGTRLLVL.

This chain links TRBV7-9 with TRBJ2-7; 7 bases agree with TRBD2. The CDR3 extends over 16 amino acids. Germline values: CDR1 SEHNR, CDR2 FQNEAQ (reference sequence). J was trimmed by 0 bases and V by 3 bases; bases with no gene match: 8. CDR3 in DNA: TGTGCCAGCAGCTTGGGGGAGGGGTTCCTCTCCTACGAGCAGTACTTC. Protein sequence: CASSLGEGFLSYEQYF.

The chain carries TRBV7-2 and TRBJ2-7; D is unresolved. V dropped 3 bases and J dropped 5 bases, with 14 bases sitting between them. This CDR3 is built from 14 residues. CDR1 and CDR2 from the germline V gene are SGHTA and FQGNSA. CDR3 sequence reads: CASSFKAGSHEQYF. The CDR3 nucleotides are TGTGCCAGCAGCTTTAAGGCAGGATCCCACGAGCAGTACTTC.

CDR3 bases: TGTGCCAGCAGTACACAGGGGGACGAGCAGTACTTC. Its translation: CASSTQGDEQYF. The V and J genes are TRBV6-5 and TRBJ2-5; the match to TRBD1 covers 8 bases. The DNA end is more similar to TRBJ2-7, so the J call may be wrong. Germline lookup yields CDR1 MNHEY and CDR2 SVGAGI. The CDR3 covers 12 residues.

This clone appeared a few times. CDR3 DNA sequence: TGTGCCAGCAGTCTCCTCGGACATACCTCCTACGAGCAGTACTTC. Amino acid sequence: CASSLLGHTSYEQYF. The chain links TRBV27 to TRBJ2-7; D is possibly TRBD1 (5 bases). The CDR3 runs to 15 residues. The V end lost 5 bases, the J end lost 0 bases, and 14 bases lay between the germline ends. Germline CDR1 MNHEY, CDR2 SMNVEV (reference sequence).

The chain combines TRBV7-6 with TRBJ2-5; tentative D call: TRBD2 (6 bases). The CDR3 extends over 15 amino acids. The germline V gene encodes CDR1 SGHVS and CDR2 FNYEAQ. The ends were cut back, 2 bases at V and 11 bases at J, with 21 bases in the middle. CDR3 sequence reads: CASSLNSGGGGEQYF. CDR3 DNA sequence: TGTGCCAGCAGCTTAAACAGTGGGGGAGGCGGTGAGCAGTACTTC.

J is TRBJ1-4 and V is TRBV14, with D unclear. The germline V gene has CDR1 SGHDN and CDR2 FVKESK. This CDR3 region has 13 residues. V dropped 1 base and J dropped 6 bases, with 6 bases sitting between them. DNA for the CDR3: TGTGCCAGCAGCCAAGGGCTGGATGAAAAACTGTTTTTT. The encoded protein is CASSQGLDEKLFF. The full variable domain, with the rest looked up from reference TRBV14 and TRBJ1-4, is EAGVTQFPSHSVIEKGQTVTLRCDPISGHDNLYWYRRVMGKEIKFLLHFVKESKQDESGMPNNRFLAERTGGTYSTLKVQPAELEDSGVYFCASSQGLDEKLFFGSGTQLSVL.

V and J are TRBV6-4 and TRBJ2-6; TRBD1 might be the D (5 bases). V lost 0 bases and J lost 0, with 6 bases in between. CDR1 is MRHNA and CDR2 is SNTAGT in the germline V gene. The CDR3 has 16 amino acids. The CDR3 DNA follows: TGTGCCAGCAGTGACTCGGGGCTCTCTGGGGCCAACGTCCTGACTTTC. Translation: CASSDSGLSGANVLTF.